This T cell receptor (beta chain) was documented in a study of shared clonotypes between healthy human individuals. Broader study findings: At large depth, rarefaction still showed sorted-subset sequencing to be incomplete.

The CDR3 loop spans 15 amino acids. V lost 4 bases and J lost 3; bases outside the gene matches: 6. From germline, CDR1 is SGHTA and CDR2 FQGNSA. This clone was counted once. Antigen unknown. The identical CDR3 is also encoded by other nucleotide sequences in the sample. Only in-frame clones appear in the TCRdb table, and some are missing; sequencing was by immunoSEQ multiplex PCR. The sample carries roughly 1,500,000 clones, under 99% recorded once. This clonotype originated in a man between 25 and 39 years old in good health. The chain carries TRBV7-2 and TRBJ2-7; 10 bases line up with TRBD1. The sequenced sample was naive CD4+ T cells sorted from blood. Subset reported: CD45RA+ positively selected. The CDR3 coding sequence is TGTGCCAGCAGCTCTTCCGGGACAGGGGTCTACGAGCAGTACTTC. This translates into CASSSSGTGVYEQYF.